This TCR beta chain was observed in a study of regulatory T cells in long-lasting Graves disease. Specified time point: persistent/refractory GD, antithyroid drugs over 5 years with positive TRAb. Extracted RNA from PBMCs served as the source of the TCR library. Sequencing libraries for TCR beta were prepared with iRepertoire HTBI primers and Arm-PCR of CDR3 regions. TCRdb reprocessed the multiplex PCR reads via MiXCR and lists one record per CDR3 protein. The data show about 470,000 distinct CDR3 sequences, with around 21% seen just once and over 7.5% held by the top ten. Per germline, CDR1 LNHDA and CDR2 SQIVND (reference sequence). The V end was cut by 7 bases, the J end by 5 bases, with 17 bases between. The CDR3 extends over 14 amino acids. Note on this clonotype: Antigen specificity is unknown.

Points from the study as a whole: Accuracy may have been reduced by the small sample size. In persistent patients, shared public clonotypes (around 2,500) outnumbered those in new patients (about 890).

The receptor's source is a female donor with Graves disease. The genes are TRBV19 and TRBJ2-5, with D possibly TRBD2 on 6 matching bases. The specimen was peripheral blood mononuclear cells (PBMCs), collected when the disease was refractory, from a patient treated with antithyroid drugs. CDR3 residues: CASTNFPAGETQYF. CDR3 coding DNA: TGTGCCAGTACTAACTTCCCAGCGGGCGAGACCCAGTACTTC.